This TCR beta chain derives from a study of PD-L1 blockade in urothelial cancer listed by TCRdb under 2017. In the study overall: Therapy was started around 2014 for all patients, and atezolizumab 1,200 mg was administered intravenously every 3 weeks. An exploratory multi-omic analysis was conducted of the somatic, immune and clinical correlates of response to PD-L1 blockade with atezolizumab in urothelial cancer. Patients had an ECOG performance status of 0 or 1 and had received between 0 and 3 prior chemotherapy regimens. Blood samples yielded a median of around 130,000 T cells and some 80,000 unique TCRs, with median clonality roughly 0.082. Nine patients achieved durable clinical benefit and approximately 19 did not. Whole exome sequencing and RNA sequencing of pretreatment tumors were performed alongside TCR sequencing in the same patients. Pretreatment blood TCR-seq was available for nearly 30 patients, at least one posttreatment blood collection was obtained for approximately 24 patients, and tumor TCR-seq was available for approximately 24 patients. About 85% of the roughly 29 patients were identified as males with urothelial cancer of bladder origin, and a prior smoking history was reported by 18 of 29 patients. Blood samples were analyzed at two time points: 3 weeks after treatment start (second dose) and 6 weeks after treatment start. Durable clinical benefit was defined as a progression-free survival longer than 6 months, and TCR features were additionally tested against progression-free survival and overall survival. Pretreatment tumor samples and matched peripheral blood, collected serially before and after atezolizumab treatment, underwent TCR sequencing.

The time point tag for this specimen amounts to: peripheral blood 6 weeks after treatment start. The cohort comprised nearly 30 patients with locally advanced or metastatic urothelial carcinoma treated at Memorial Sloan Kettering on a trial protocol. Peripheral blood mononuclear cells were collected from each patient pretreatment and during treatment, giving between 1 and 8 total time points per patient. The Qiagen DNeasy Blood extraction kit was used to purify genomic DNA from total PBMCs and tumor samples. PBMCs were collected pretreatment and during treatment and were isolated and stored as previously described. A remark on this clone: It lacks a known antigen. Base-call qualities are not available, and no considerably larger clone is one nucleotide away.

Overall study outcomes, separate from this receptor: Patients with durable benefit showed greater expansion of tumor-associated TCR clones in peripheral blood 3 weeks after starting treatment (n ≈ 22, p = 0.022). Because the sample size was small (n ≈ 27) and many exploratory analyses were performed, the results are intended to be hypothesis-generating. Improved progression-free and overall survival was found to be associated with pretreatment peripheral blood TCR clonality below the median.

Each PCR received spiked-in synthetic TCR analog templates so that absolute template abundance could be estimated from read counts. The immunoSEQ assay was used to amplify TCRbeta CDR3 regions from genomic DNA with bias-controlled V and J gene primers. Rearranged TCRbeta segments were sequenced at approximately 20X coverage. Per the original workflow: Clustering was used to correct sequencing errors, and CDR3s were annotated against IMGT so that V, D and J genes could be assigned. Downstream analyses used only productive TCRbeta rearrangements and left out out-of-frame or stop-codon sequences. Clonality was calculated as one minus the Shannon entropy normalized by the log of the number of unique productive sequences. Fisher's exact test with Benjamini-Hochberg correction, at a threshold of adjusted p below 0.01, was used to find clones that differed between time points or between blood and tumor. TCRdb provides this immuneACCESS table in a form limited to in-frame rearrangements. Some clones are lacking; in checked studies, under half of them reflect an unresolved V gene, and why the rest are absent is not known. V, J and clone size derive from that table, while D and trimming were established from the DNA sequence. The sample contains about 41,000 clones, approximately 84% of them found a single time. The ten most abundant clones make up 2.6% of the sample.

Taken from cysteine to phenylalanine, the CDR3 has 13 residues. Of the read, only the CDR3 DNA is kept; its 39 bases are in frame from base 1. The V end loses 11 bases and the J end loses 4 bases, and a stretch of 14 bases separates them. Based on the germline V gene, the CDR1 and CDR2 sequences are MDHEN and SYDVKM. Rearrangement joined TRBV28 to TRBJ2-2; TRBD2 is a weak D gene call, 5 bases matching. This receptor was obtained from a man in his 70s with urothelial cancer. The source material was PBMCs, sampled around atezolizumab (anti-PD-L1) treatment. CDR3 sequence: CASRGWTTGELFF. The bases are TGTGCCTCCCGGGGATGGACCACCGGGGAGCTGTTTTTT.